This passage covers 29 T cell receptor beta chains from one sample sequenced in a study of prognosis after radiotherapy for stage I lung cancer. By two-round multiplex PCR, the TCR beta CDR3 was amplified from genomic DNA. Round one of PCR was performed, and it used primers specific to each TRBV and TRBJ gene. One entry per CDR3 protein results from TCRdb running MiXCR on the multiplex PCR reads. The data contain approximately 35,000 distinct CDR3 sequences, less than 45% of them singletons. The material sequenced was PBMCs, taken before or after stereotactic body radiation therapy (not recorded which). The receptors originated from a donor aged 50 or older with non-small cell lung cancer.

At least ten counts were recorded for this clonotype. This chain uses TRBV20-1 with TRBJ1-4; D uncertain. V was trimmed by 3 bases and J by 5 bases, leaving 7 bases between them. From germline, CDR1 is DFQATT and CDR2 SNEGSKA (reference sequence). This CDR3 contains 12 residues. The CDR3 bases are TGCAGTGCTAGTAGCGGAAATGAAAAACTGTTTTTT. Protein: CSASSGNEKLFF.

The chain uses TRBV12-3 or TRBV12-4 and TRBJ1-2; D is unresolved. V was shortened by 5 bases and J by 8 bases, with 15 bases between the two germline ends. This CDR3 is 13 amino acids long. The CDR3 DNA sequence: TGTGCCAGCAGTCATCGTCGACTCGGGGGCTACACCTTC. It is translated as CASSHRRLGGYTF.

Of note for this clonotype: This likely came from a read error, as a far larger clone is one base away. In DNA form, the CDR3 reads TGTGCCAGCATCTTAGACCTCCGGGGGGAGCAGTACTTC. Its translation is CASILDLRGEQYF. The chain is built from TRBV11-3 and TRBJ2-7; tentatively, D is TRBD2 (6 bases). Germline CDR1 and CDR2: SGHNT and YENEEA. The CDR3 consists of 13 residues.

Ten or more counts support this clonotype. The chain is built from TRBV7-9 and TRBJ2-2, with D perhaps matching TRBD2 (5 bases). CDR3 length: 13 amino acids. Trimming cost V 0 bases and J 7 bases, with 6 bases left between them. From germline, CDR1 is SEHNR and CDR2 FQNEAQ (reference sequence). In DNA, the CDR3 is TGTGCCAGCAGCTTAGCTACTAGCGGGGAGCTGTTTTTT. Protein product: CASSLATSGELFF.

The chain uses TRBV12-3 or TRBV12-4 and TRBJ1-4; no firm D call. The CDR3 is made up of 12 amino acids. The CDR3 DNA reads as TGTGCTATCAGCCTGGGAAGAGAAAAACTGTTTTTT. Translated, it gives CAISLGREKLFF.

Only a few counts were recorded for this clonotype. A much larger clonotype is one base distant, so this may be a read error. The chain is built from TRBV27 and TRBJ1-4; D is unresolved. The CDR3 covers 14 residues. The V gene's germline CDR1 is MNHEY and CDR2 SMNVEV (reference sequence). CDR3 bases: TGTGCCAGCAGTTATAACGGGTTTAATGAAAAACTGCTTTTT. This translates into CASSYNGFNEKLLF.

Remarks on this clonotype: The likely explanation is a read error, given a far larger clone one base away. This chain connects TRBV6-9 to TRBJ1-1; D not certain. V was shortened by 7 bases and J by 5 bases, with 14 bases between the two germline ends. The germline V gene has CDR1 MNHGY and CDR2 SVAAGI. The CDR3 extends over 13 amino acids. CDR3 in DNA: TGTGCCAGCATTTACAAGGCCGGTACTGAAGCTTTCTTT. This gives the protein CASIYKAGTEAFF.

This clonotype was seen repeatedly, ten times or more. The rearrangement joins TRBV2 to TRBJ1-3; no definite D call. The germline V gene encodes CDR1 SNHLY and CDR2 FYNNEI. Trimming removed 3 bases from V and 5 bases from J, with 2 bases in between. This CDR3 region has 11 residues. The CDR3 spells CASSERNTIYF. In DNA, the CDR3 is TGTGCCAGCAGTGAGAGAAACACCATATATTTT.

The chain uses TRBV6-2 or TRBV6-3 and TRBJ2-2; 10 bases match TRBD2. Trimming removed 5 bases from V and 6 bases from J; junction bases left unmatched: 6. CDR1 is MNHEY and CDR2 is SVGEGT in the germline V gene. The CDR3 totals 15 residues. The CDR3 protein is CASSLLAGGPGELFF. For the CDR3, the DNA is TGTGCCAGCAGTCTCTTAGCGGGAGGCCCCGGGGAGCTGTTTTTT.

This clonotype was seen ten or more times. As DNA, the CDR3 is TGCAGTGCTAGAGATCAGACAGGTGATCAGCCCCAGCATTTT. This translates into CSARDQTGDQPQHF. V and J are TRBV20-1 and TRBJ1-5, with D possibly TRBD1 on 6 matching bases. The CDR3 covers 14 residues. Germline assignment: CDR1 DFQATT and CDR2 SNEGSKA (reference sequence). Trimming cost V 0 bases and J 5 bases, with 11 bases left between them.

This clonotype was detected ten times or more. The gene calls are TRBV24-1 and TRBJ1-5, with D possibly being TRBD1 (6 bases). This CDR3 is 13 amino acids long. V was trimmed by 10 bases and J by 3 bases, leaving 12 bases between them. Germline assignment: CDR1 KGHDR and CDR2 SFDVKD. The CDR3: CATQQGTNQPQHF. CDR3 DNA sequence: TGTGCCACACAACAGGGCACCAATCAGCCCCAGCATTTT.

In nucleotides, the CDR3 is TGCAGTGCTAGAGATCGGCCAGACACTGAAGCTTTCTTT. Its translation is CSARDRPDTEAFF. The chain couples TRBV20-1 to TRBJ1-1; D is undetermined. The germline V gene encodes CDR1 DFQATT and CDR2 SNEGSKA (reference sequence). Trimming took off 0 bases at V and 3 bases at J, with 8 bases between the two ends. The length of the CDR3 is 13 residues.

This clonotype was observed many times. The rearrangement links TRBV6-2 or TRBV6-3 to TRBJ1-5, with 8 bases aligning to TRBD1. V shed 3 bases, J shed 9 bases, and the junction held 4 bases outside the gene matches. Germline V gene lookup returns CDR1 MNHEY and CDR2 SVGEGT. The CDR3 consists of 13 residues. The DNA of the CDR3 is TGTGCCAGCAGTTATGGGACAGGTAGGCCCCAGCATTTT. It translates to CASSYGTGRPQHF.

The CDR3 region is CASSTPGLWGTGYLFF. The DNA of the CDR3 is TGTGCCAGCAGTACGCCGGGACTATGGGGCACCGGGTATCTGTTTTTT. This rearrangement joins TRBV6-2 or TRBV6-3 to TRBJ2-2; 7 bases are shared with TRBD2. V shed 5 bases and J 14 bases; nucleotides not matched to a gene: 20. The germline V gene has CDR1 MNHEY and CDR2 SVGEGT. The CDR3 contains 16 residues.

The gene calls are TRBV12-3 or TRBV12-4 and TRBJ2-1; possible D gene TRBD2, 6 bases. Trimming removed 10 bases at V and 9 bases at J, with 22 bases between. There are 14 residues in the CDR3. This CDR3 is CANFLGVGSSEQFF. CDR3 bases: TGTGCCAACTTCTTGGGGGTCGGGAGCAGTGAGCAGTTCTTC.

The CDR3 sequence is CASRILVGTGVYEQYF. The CDR3 DNA reads as TGTGCCAGCAGAATCTTAGTCGGGACAGGGGTCTACGAGCAGTACTTC. V and J are TRBV6-1 and TRBJ2-7; 10 nucleotides align to TRBD1. Germline V gives CDR1 MNHNS, CDR2 SASEGT. The junction had 11 bases not matched to a gene; V was cut back by 6 bases and J by 3 bases. This CDR3 region has 16 residues.

The sample holds many counts of this clonotype. The J gene is TRBJ2-3, the V gene TRBV19, with 12 bases fitting TRBD2. The CDR3 consists of 16 residues. CDR1 LNHDA and CDR2 SQIVND come from the germline V gene (reference sequence). V dropped 1 base and J dropped 3; count of bases not matched to a gene: 2. The CDR3 sequence is CASSIGLAGETDTQYF. CDR3 nucleotide sequence: TGTGCCAGTAGTATAGGACTAGCGGGAGAGACAGATACGCAGTATTTT.

As regards this clonotype: The conserved closing phenylalanine or tryptophan is absent in this CDR3, likely reflecting a read error. The CDR3 here is CSARLREKYNQPQHS. The CDR3 coding sequence is TGCAGTGCTAGATTACGGGAAAAGTACAATCAGCCCCAGCATTCT. The chain employs TRBV20-1 and TRBJ1-5, with D hard to call. The CDR3 length is 15 residues. Looked up from germline, CDR1 is DFQATT and CDR2 is SNEGSKA (reference sequence). V was pared by 2 bases and J by 3 bases, with 14 bases between.

This clonotype was seen repeatedly, ten times or more. The V call is TRBV5-1, the J call TRBJ1-5; D is ambiguous. Germline loops: CDR1 SGHRS, CDR2 YFSETQ. The CDR3 covers 15 residues. The V end lost 4 bases, the J end lost 4 bases, and 15 bases lay between the germline ends. The DNA of the CDR3 is TGCGCCAGCAGCCAAGACGGGCAGAGAAATCAGCCCCAGCATTTT. This gives the protein CASSQDGQRNQPQHF.

The rearrangement uses TRBV30 and TRBJ2-2; 8 positions match TRBD2. The CDR3 has 15 residues. Losses at the gene ends were 8 bases for V and 5 bases for J; bases not matched to a gene: 13. The germline V gene has CDR1 GTSNPN and CDR2 SVGIG (reference sequence). CDR3 sequence (DNA): TGTGCCCTCTTCGGAGCGGGAGTAAGGACCGGGGAGCTGTTTTTT. Amino acid sequence: CALFGAGVRTGELFF.

The table lists this clonotype with many counts. One junction end disagrees with the germline gene, perhaps due to a read error. The chain has TRBV7-9 and TRBJ2-1, with 7 bases lining up with TRBD2. The CDR3 extends over 14 amino acids. Germline-derived CDR1 and CDR2 are SEHNR and FQNEAQ (reference sequence). The CDR3 nucleotides are TGTGCTAGCAGCCGCAGTGGCGGGGAGGGTGAGCAGTTCTTC. This codes for CASSRSGGEGEQFF.

A remark on this clonotype: A far larger clone is one base from this, pointing to a likely read error. V and J are TRBV6-5 and TRBJ1-5, with D hard to call. Looked up from germline, CDR1 is MNHEY and CDR2 is SVGAGI. There are 12 residues in the CDR3. The CDR3 nucleotides are TGTTCCAGCAGTTACGTGGGTGGACCCCAGCATTTT. This gives the protein CSSSYVGGPQHF.

This clonotype has at least ten counts. This chain links TRBV3-1 with TRBJ2-2; D unresolved. CDR1 and CDR2 from the germline V gene are LGHDT and YNNKEL (reference sequence). The CDR3 covers 13 residues. The V and J ends lost 2 bases and 4 bases respectively, with 5 bases between them. The CDR3 loop is CASSQTFTGELFF. CDR3 coding DNA: TGTGCCAGCAGCCAAACGTTCACCGGGGAGCTGTTTTTT.

The table lists this clonotype with many counts. The chain recombines TRBV30 with TRBJ2-5; either TRBD1 or TRBD2 may fit D (6 bases each). In germline, CDR1 is GTSNPN, CDR2 SVGIG (reference sequence). V lost 2 bases to trimming and J lost 5 bases, with 12 bases between them. There are 13 residues in the CDR3. CDR3 in amino acids: CAWSWGATETQYF. The CDR3 nucleotides read TGTGCCTGGAGTTGGGGGGCGACGGAGACCCAGTACTTC. The full variable domain, its missing parts supplied by reference TRBV30 and TRBJ2-5, is SQTIHQWPATLVQPVGSPLSLECTVEGTSNPNLYWYRQAAGRGLQLLFYSVGIGQISSEVPQNLSASRPQDRQFILSSKKLLLSDSGFYLCAWSWGATETQYFGPGTRLLVL.

In its sample, this clonotype was seen many times. This rearrangement joins TRBV15 to TRBJ1-2, with TRBD1 matching over 7 bases. V trimming: 3 bases; J trimming: 8 bases; junction bases outside the gene matches: 12. The CDR3 totals 15 residues. Germline V lookup: CDR1 LNHNV, CDR2 YYDKDF (reference sequence). The CDR3 region has the DNA TGTGCCACCAGCAGCCTGACAGGGTTAATAGACGGCTACACCTTC. It yields the protein CATSSLTGLIDGYTF.

Concerning this clonotype: Since a far larger clone is one base different, this is likely a read error. The V and J genes are TRBV6-1 and TRBJ2-1, with 10 bases that match TRBD1. The V gene's germline CDR1 is MNHNS and CDR2 SASEGT. The CDR3 covers 15 residues. V was pared by 7 bases and J by 8 bases, with 11 bases of the junction left unmatched. The CDR3 DNA reads as TGTGCCAGCATTGCCGGGACAGGGGAGACGGATGAGCAGTTCTTC. Its translation: CASIAGTGETDEQFF.

This clonotype was seen many times. Germline is not matched at one junction end, which may reflect a read error. The chain recombines TRBV7-2 with TRBJ1-2; maybe TRBD1 (5 bases). Germline loops: CDR1 SGHTA, CDR2 FQGNSA. The CDR3 consists of 15 residues. CDR3 nucleotides: TGTGCCGGCAGCTCCCCGGGACGCCTTACCTATGGCTACACCTTC. Its protein is CAGSSPGRLTYGYTF.

The J gene is TRBJ2-7, the V gene TRBV6-2 or TRBV6-3; 14 bases line up with TRBD2. This CDR3 spans 15 amino acids. The germline CDR1 and CDR2 sequences are MNHEY and SVGEGT. V lost 1 base and J lost 5; bases outside the gene matches: 1. The CDR3 coding sequence is TGTGCCAGCAGTTACTGGGGACTAGCGGGAGACGAGCAGTACTTC. Its protein is CASSYWGLAGDEQYF.

The V and J genes are TRBV6-1 and TRBJ2-1, with D perhaps matching TRBD2 (5 bases). V was shortened by 9 bases and J by 8 bases, with 20 bases between the two germline ends. Germline values: CDR1 MNHNS, CDR2 SASEGT. CDR3 size: 14 residues. The CDR3 DNA is TGTGCCAGAAGGCAAAACTTAGGAGGCGATGAGCAGTTCTTC. Protein product: CARRQNLGGDEQFF.